This TCR beta chain was recorded in a study of cytomegalovirus exposure and HLA in healthy donors. Study information: Previous work identified roughly 120 million unique TCR beta sequences from 200 million or so T cells. Across around 400 genotyped donors, just over 80% landed in the Caucasian-associated ancestry cluster. Study findings and constraints: The authors reported that TCR beta sequences could predict HLA-A and HLA-B alleles. These predictions were accurate for most subjects in the first cohort.

PCR was performed using 60 Vbeta and 13 Jbeta primers. Original processing methods: Counted up in a later analysis, unique TCR beta chains came to some 82 million, with about 9.9 million shared. Profiled with immunoSEQ multiplex PCR; TCRdb holds only in-frame clones, not every one. The V and J calls and clone size are taken from that table; D and trimming were inferred from the DNA. The sample consists of approximately 170,000 clones, roughly 80% of them appearing once. V was clipped by 4 bases and J by 0 bases, with 17 bases between them. CDR1 SGHRS and CDR2 YFSETQ come from the germline V gene. There are 17 residues in the CDR3. Comment on this clone: Its antigen remains unknown.

The genes are TRBV5-1 and TRBJ2-1; the D is unclear. This receptor was identified in a woman between 18 and 29 years old in good health and CMV-seronegative. What was sequenced was PBMCs. CDR3 nucleotide sequence: TGCGCCAGCAGCCTGGGAAGTAGCCCAACCTCCTACAATGAGCAGTTCTTC. Amino acid sequence: CASSLGSSPTSYNEQFF.